This T cell receptor (beta chain) came from a study of T cells in Graves' hyperthyroidism and ophthalmopathy. Notes on the study in general: Progression to ophthalmopathy was predicted a median of about six months early.

The study included ophthalmopathy patients with Clinical Activity Score at least 3, NOSPECS grade at least 4 and duration under 3 months. Uncontrolled infection, other autoimmune disease, pregnancy and lactation each barred patients from inclusion. Source material for PBMCs was about 10 ml fresh peripheral blood. RNA transcripts gave rise to amplified TCR beta CDR3 regions. Primed by the HTBI set, a first-round RT-PCR was run on the TCR CDR3. TCRdb reanalysed the multiplex PCR reads using MiXCR and keeps one entry per CDR3 protein. This table holds about 520,000 distinct CDR3 sequences, around 22% found once. In this sample, this clonotype turned up a few times. What it binds is not known. The V gene lost 3 bases and the J gene lost 0 bases, with 15 bases spanning the gap. Germline CDR1 and CDR2: LNHDA and SQIVND (reference sequence). This CDR3 is 16 amino acids long.

The chain links TRBV19 to TRBJ2-7, with a possible D match to TRBD2 (6 bases). The sequenced sample consisted of blood. This TCR was sampled from a woman younger than 45 with Graves' ophthalmopathy. CDR3 region: CASSILGGESSYEQYF. The CDR3 DNA reads as TGTGCCAGTAGTATTTTAGGCGGGGAAAGCTCCTACGAGCAGTACTTC.